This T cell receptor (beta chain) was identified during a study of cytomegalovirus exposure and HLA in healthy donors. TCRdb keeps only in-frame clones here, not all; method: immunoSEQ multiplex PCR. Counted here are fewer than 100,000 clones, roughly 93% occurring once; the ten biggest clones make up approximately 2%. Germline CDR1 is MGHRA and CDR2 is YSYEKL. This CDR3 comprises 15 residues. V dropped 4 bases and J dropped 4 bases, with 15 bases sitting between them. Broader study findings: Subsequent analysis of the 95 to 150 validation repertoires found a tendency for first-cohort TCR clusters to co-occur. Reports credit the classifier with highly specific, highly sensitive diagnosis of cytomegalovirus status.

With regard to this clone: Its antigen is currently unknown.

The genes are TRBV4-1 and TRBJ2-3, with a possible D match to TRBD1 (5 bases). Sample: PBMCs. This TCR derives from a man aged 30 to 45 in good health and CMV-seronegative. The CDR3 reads CASSPDTGFADTQYF. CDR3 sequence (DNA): TGCGCCAGCAGCCCTGATACAGGATTCGCAGATACGCAGTATTTT.